A selection of T cell receptor beta chains follows, all from one sample in a study of blood T cells in healthy people across ages. TCRdb re-called the 5' RACE reads with MiXCR, one entry per CDR3 protein. The sample yields 450,000 to 700,000 distinct CDR3 sequences, approximately 25% seen once. Sequenced: blood. These receptors were obtained from a woman in her sixties or seventies in good health. Each CDR3 is given with its conserved first and last residue. D genes are given only for firm matches. Expanded clones get a size class; other rows say once, few or many, or leave the size out.

D	V	J	size	CDR3	DNA
-	TRBV21-1	TRBJ2-7	few	CASSKGRPRQSSYEQYF	TGTGCCAGCAGCAAGGGGAGACCGAGACAGAGCTCCTACGAGCAGTACTTC
TRBD2	TRBV7-2	TRBJ2-5	few	CASLAGGPKETQYF	TGTGCCTCTCTAGCGGGGGGGCCGAAAGAGACCCAGTACTTC
-	TRBV25-1	TRBJ1-4	few	CASSEYAGANEKLFF	TGTGCCAGCAGTGAATATGCAGGGGCTAATGAAAAACTGTTTTTT
-	TRBV5-1	TRBJ2-5	many	CASSQLGGSETQYF	TGCGCCAGCAGCCAGCTCGGGGGCTCAGAGACCCAGTACTTC
TRBD1	TRBV15	TRBJ2-1	-	CATTTGQYNEQFF	TGTGCCACCACCACGGGACAGTACAATGAGCAGTTCTTC
-	TRBV20-1	TRBJ2-2	-	CSAREGPGELFF	TGCAGTGCTAGGGAGGGGCCCGGGGAGCTGTTTTTT
-	TRBV7-2	TRBJ2-7	-	CASSLGRAVHEQYF	TGTGCCAGCAGCTTGGGCAGAGCAGTTCACGAGCAGTACTTC
TRBD2	TRBV4-3	TRBJ2-6	-	CASSPRGSGGSSGANVLTF	TGCGCCAGCAGCCCTAGGGGTAGCGGGGGTTCCTCTGGGGCCAACGTCCTGACTTTC
-	TRBV14	TRBJ1-2	-	CASSHDGAREEGYGYTF	TGTGCCAGCAGCCACGATGGGGCAAGGGAAGAGGGCTATGGCTACACCTTC
-	TRBV27	TRBJ2-3	-	CASSSYSDRTDTQYF	TGTGCCAGCAGTTCATACAGCGATCGCACAGATACGCAGTATTTT
-	TRBV12-3/TRBV12-4	TRBJ1-2	-	CASSALGQFGYTF	TGTGCCAGCAGTGCCCTCGGACAGTTCGGCTACACCTTC
-	TRBV5-1	TRBJ1-5	-	CASSFGQPNQPQHF	TGCGCCAGCAGCTTTGGACAGCCAAATCAGCCCCAGCATTTT
-	TRBV28	TRBJ1-2	-	CASSLSAYGYTF	TGTGCCAGCAGTTTATCCGCGTATGGCTACACCTTC
TRBD1	TRBV7-3	TRBJ1-1	few	CASSLTGGTGVRSEAFF	TGTGCCAGCAGCTTAACAGGAGGGACAGGAGTGCGGAGTGAAGCTTTCTTT
TRBD1	TRBV20-1	TRBJ1-1	few	CSAPMTGATEAFF	TGCAGTGCACCTATGACAGGGGCCACTGAAGCTTTCTTT
TRBD1	TRBV7-2	TRBJ1-5	-	CASSLNIGQGIPQHF	TGTGCCAGCAGCTTAAACATCGGACAGGGAATCCCCCAGCATTTT
TRBD2	TRBV5-1	TRBJ2-5	few	CASSPRPSGGGETQYF	TGCGCCAGCAGCCCCAGACCTAGCGGGGGAGGTGAGACCCAGTACTTC
-	TRBV10-3	TRBJ1-6	-	CAISVRVNNSPLHF	TGTGCCATCAGTGTTCGGGTTAATAATTCACCCCTCCACTTT
-	TRBV4-3	TRBJ1-4	-	CASSQSASTNEKLFF	TGCGCCAGCAGCCAATCAGCTTCAACTAATGAAAAACTGTTTTTT
-	TRBV5-1	TRBJ2-5	-	CASSYLSGHGFQGKTQYF	TGCGCCAGCAGCTACCTATCGGGACACGGGTTCCAAGGAAAGACCCAGTACTTC
-	TRBV7-6	TRBJ2-7	-	CASSSLVPYEQYF	TGTGCCAGCAGCTCCCTAGTCCCCTACGAGCAGTACTTC
-	TRBV27	TRBJ1-2	-	CASSIGGLQNYGYTF	TGTGCCAGCAGCATAGGGGGACTCCAGAACTATGGCTACACCTTC
-	TRBV5-6	TRBJ1-2	few	CASSLAAGSGYGYTF	TGTGCCAGCAGCTTGGCGGCAGGGAGTGGCTATGGCTACACCTTC
-	TRBV20-1	TRBJ2-7	few	CSAEDLASEQYF	TGCAGTGCTGAGGATCTAGCATCCGAGCAGTACTTC
-	TRBV9	TRBJ2-5	-	CASSVAPEETQYF	TGTGCCAGCAGCGTAGCCCCGGAAGAGACCCAGTACTTC
-	TRBV2	TRBJ1-3	-	CASTASGNTIYF	TGTGCCAGCACAGCCTCGGGAAACACCATATATTTT
-	TRBV24-1	TRBJ2-1	-	CATSDSRVRFF	TGTGCCACCAGTGATTCCCGCGTCCGGTTCTTC
-	TRBV4-3	TRBJ1-2	few	CASSQDSWFYGYTF	TGCGCCAGCAGCCAAGACTCGTGGTTCTATGGCTACACCTTC
-	TRBV7-9	TRBJ1-4	few	CASSGQTEKLFF	TGTGCCAGCAGCGGACAGACTGAAAAACTGTTTTTT
-	TRBV6-5	TRBJ1-2	-	CASSYSSGGYGYTF	TGTGCCAGCAGTTACTCTTCGGGAGGCTATGGCTACACCTTC
-	TRBV2	TRBJ2-5	-	CASGKTQETQYF	TGTGCCAGCGGCAAGACTCAAGAGACCCAGTACTTC
-	TRBV6-5	TRBJ1-2	once	CASGPYYGYTF	TGTGCCTCGGGTCCTTACTATGGCTACACCTTC
-	TRBV4-3	TRBJ2-2	-	CASSQGTATSTGELFF	TGCGCCAGCAGCCAAGGCACCGCTACGAGCACCGGGGAGCTGTTTTTT
-	TRBV3-1	TRBJ1-2	-	CASSQGAGAHYGYTF	TGTGCCAGCAGCCAAGGGGCAGGGGCCCACTATGGCTACACCTTC
-	TRBV4-1	TRBJ1-2	few	CASSQVSQDRRGYTF	TGCGCCAGCAGCCAAGTGTCACAGGACCGGCGTGGCTACACCTTC
-	TRBV12-3/TRBV12-4	TRBJ1-6	-	CASSSGLGGPLHF	TGTGCCAGCAGTTCCGGACTGGGTGGACCCCTCCACTTT
TRBD2	TRBV12-3/TRBV12-4	TRBJ2-5	-	CASSPLPTSGGKTQYF	TGTGCCAGCAGTCCCCTGCCGACTAGCGGGGGAAAGACCCAGTACTTC
-	TRBV7-2	TRBJ2-6	few	CASSLAGSLSGANVLTF	TGTGCCAGCAGCTTAGCAGGGAGTCTCTCTGGGGCCAACGTCCTGACTTTC
TRBD2	TRBV6-5	TRBJ2-1	-	CASSYIAGVYNEQFF	TGTGCCAGCAGTTACATAGCGGGAGTCTACAATGAGCAGTTCTTC
-	TRBV5-1	TRBJ2-1	few	CASSLEHNEQFF	TGCGCCAGCAGCTTGGAACACAATGAGCAGTTCTTC
TRBD1	TRBV12-3/TRBV12-4	TRBJ1-4	once	CASSFIDRVNEKLFF	TGTGCCAGCAGTTTTATAGACAGGGTTAATGAAAAACTGTTTTTT
-	TRBV7-2	TRBJ2-7	-	CASSQATSYEQYF	TGCGCCAGCAGCCAGGCTACCTCCTACGAGCAGTACTTC
TRBD1	TRBV6-2/TRBV6-3	TRBJ1-5	few	CASSRGQSNQPQHF	TGTGCCAGCAGTCGGGGACAGTCCAATCAGCCCCAGCATTTT
-	TRBV9	TRBJ2-2	-	CASSPGQPNTGGLFF	TGTGCCAGCAGCCCGGGACAGCCGAACACCGGGGGGCTGTTTTTT
TRBD2	TRBV4-1	TRBJ2-2	few	CASSHAGGAGELFF	TGCGCCAGCAGCCACGCGGGGGGGGCCGGGGAGCTGTTTTTT
TRBD1	TRBV11-2	TRBJ1-1	-	CASSRTGFEAFF	TGTGCCAGCAGCCGGACAGGGTTTGAAGCTTTCTTT